Described below is a single T cell receptor beta chain sequence and its context. Its antigen remains unidentified. The trim removed 0 bases at V and 0 bases at J, leaving 0 bases unmatched. This CDR3 comprises 16 residues. The germline V gene has CDR1 SGHTA and CDR2 FQGNSA. Repertoires were generated with immunoSEQ multiplex PCR, while TCRdb's copy carries only in-frame clones and drops some. The sample lists around 480,000 clones; roughly 79% were seen once. The sample comes from a study of shared clonotypes between healthy human individuals. At the level of the study: Sampling drew on donors who were a couple of women and three men aged 18 to 49. Study-wide results and limits: It was the few donors that limited the genetic and exposure-history diversity represented.

The gene calls are TRBV7-2 and TRBJ2-1; 9 bases match TRBD2. Sequencing was done on a sample of PBMCs. The clonotype originates from a middle-aged woman in good health. Some clones in this sample may be carry-over from other donors' samples. Written as DNA, the CDR3 is TGTGCCAGCAGCTTAGCTAGCGGGAGCTCCTACAATGAGCAGTTCTTC. This translates into CASSLASGSSYNEQFF. The full variable domain, its missing parts supplied by reference TRBV7-2 and TRBJ2-1, is GAGVSQSPSNKVTEKGKDVELRCDPISGHTALYWYRQSLGQGLEFLIYFQGNSAPDKSGLPSDRFSAERTGGSVSTLTIQRTQQEDSAVYLCASSLASGSSYNEQFFGPGTRLTVL.